Below, 21 T cell receptor beta chains from the same sample are listed, as sequenced in a study of T cell clonality in common variable immunodeficiency. Measured with immunoSEQ multiplex PCR; TCRdb has only the in-frame clones, and not every one. The table records 52,000 or so clones without singletons, the ten largest covering under 0.9%. Sequencing used peripheral blood mononuclear cells. The receptors were gathered from a person aged 18 to 75 in good health.

This clone occurred many times. The read stops 3 residues short of the end of the CDR3; the missing end is completed from the germline J gene. V is TRBV5-1 and J is TRBJ2-5, with 7 bases lining up with TRBD1. CDR1 is SGHRS and CDR2 is YFSETQ in the germline V gene. The CDR3 is 15 amino acids. J was trimmed by 0 bases and V by 0 bases; bases with no gene match: 2. Incomplete CDR3 DNA: TGCGCCAGCAGCTTGGGGACAGGCAACCAAGAGACC. Translated: CASSLGTGNQET. The whole CDR3 is CASSLGTGNQETQYF.

This clone appeared many times. The sequenced part of the CDR3 DNA is TGCAGTGCCGCAAGACCGGGACTAGCGGGAGACGAG. This sequence encodes CSAARPGLAGDE. The entire CDR3 protein is CSAARPGLAGDEQYF. The chain joins TRBV20-1 to TRBJ2-7, with 14 bases that match TRBD2. The read terminates 3 residues ahead of where the CDR3 ends, so the germline J gene completes it. This CDR3 comprises 15 residues. The germline CDR1 and CDR2 sequences are DFQATT and SNEGSKA (reference sequence). The J segment lost 5 bases and the V segment lost 6 bases, leaving 9 bases of the junction unmatched.

This clone was seen at least ten times. The read ends 3 residues shy of where the CDR3 ends; the end is completed using the germline J gene. This sequence joins TRBV6-2 or TRBV6-3 and TRBJ1-2; D uncertain. The CDR3 has 11 residues. Trimming removed 5 bases from V and 4 bases from J, with 5 bases in between. Germline V gene data show CDR1 as MNHEY and CDR2 as SVGEGT. Partial CDR3 DNA: TGTGCCAGCAGTCGGGGCTATGGC. It is translated as CASSRGYG. The complete CDR3 protein is CASSRGYGYTF.

This clone has ten or more counts. The read finishes 3 residues shy of the CDR3 end, and the germline J gene is used to complete it. This rearrangement joins TRBV7-3 to TRBJ1-1, with 8 bases fitting TRBD1. The CDR3 extends over 14 amino acids. Per the germline V gene, CDR1 is SGHTA and CDR2 is FQGTGA. V shed 4 bases, J shed 1 base, and the junction held 2 bases outside the gene matches. The CDR3 sequence: CASSSGTGNTEAFF. The DNA read from the CDR3 is TGTGCCAGCAGCTCGGGGACAGGGAACACTGAA.

This clone was seen many times. The read stops 3 residues short of the end of the CDR3; the missing end is completed from the germline J gene. The chain recombines TRBV4-2 with TRBJ2-1; 7 nucleotides agree with TRBD2. The CDR3 is 16 amino acids. The germline CDR1 and CDR2 sequences are LGHNA and YNFKEQ. The V and J ends lost 1 base and 4 bases, in that order; junction bases with no gene match: 7. The DNA read from the CDR3 is TGTGCCAGCAGCCAAGGAGGAGGTAGCGGGTACAATGAG. Translated: CASSQGGGSGYNE. The complete CDR3 reads CASSQGGGSGYNEQFF.

This clone was observed a few times. The CDR3 region is CASSFLRDTEAFF. CDR3 bases read: TGTGCCAGCAGCTTTTTAAGGGACACTGAA. The V gene is TRBV7-9, the J gene TRBJ1-1; D remains unclear. The sequenced fragment ends 3 residues before the CDR3 boundary, so the rest is inferred from the germline J gene. CDR3 size: 13 residues. The germline gives CDR1 SEHNR, CDR2 FQNEAQ (reference sequence). Deletions cut 3 bases from V and 3 bases from J, with 8 bases between.

This clone was recorded at least ten times. The CDR3 end is not reached by the read, which stops 3 residues before it; the germline J gene fills it in. V gene TRBV20-1 combines with J gene TRBJ1-3, with D possibly matching TRBD1 (6 bases). With 2 bases removed from V and 2 bases from J, the gap between germline ends came to 10 bases. The length of the CDR3 is 14 residues. The germline V gene has CDR1 DFQATT and CDR2 SNEGSKA (reference sequence). Incomplete CDR3 DNA: TGCAGTGCTAGAAAAAACAGGGCTGGAAACACC. This codes for CSARKNRAGNT. The full CDR3 is CSARKNRAGNTIYF.

There are many counts of this clone. The CDR3 goes on 3 residues after the read ends, and that part is filled in from the germline J gene. This chain links TRBV5-6 with TRBJ1-6; D is unresolved. CDR3 size: 14 residues. Germline V gene sequence: CDR1 SGHDT, CDR2 YYEEEE. V lost 7 bases, J lost 10 bases, and 18 bases lay in between. The chain's CDR3 is CASRQRDNESPLHF. CDR3 DNA (partial): TGTGCCAGCCGACAACGCGACAACGAATCACCC.

The sample holds a few counts of this clone. The read ends 3 residues before the CDR3 terminus; that terminus is restored from the germline J gene. The gene calls are TRBV5-1 and TRBJ2-3; D is perhaps TRBD1 (6 bases). The CDR3 is made up of 16 amino acids. Germline CDR1 SGHRS, CDR2 YFSETQ. CDR3 bases read: TGCGCCAGCAGCTTGGTGGCAGGGATGGGACAAGAGACG. This sequence encodes CASSLVAGMGQET. The whole CDR3 protein is CASSLVAGMGQETQYF.

This clone was observed a handful of times. From the germline J gene comes the end of the CDR3, since the read stops 3 residues before it. The J gene is TRBJ2-4, the V gene TRBV7-2; weak D call: TRBD1 (7 bases). There are 14 residues in the CDR3. The V gene's germline CDR1 is SGHTA and CDR2 FQGNSA. The CDR3 region is CASSFGGGADGQYF. The CDR3 DNA, read in part, is TGTGCCAGCAGCTTCGGAGGGGGCGCGGATGGT.

By share of the sample, this clone is medium-sized (0.01 to 0.1%). The sequenced CDR3 bases are TGTGCCAGCAGCCGGGACACCGACACCGGGGAG. It translates to CASSRDTDTGE. The whole CDR3 is CASSRDTDTGELFF. This chain links TRBV6-2 or TRBV6-3 with TRBJ2-2, with a tentative D call TRBD1 (6 bases). Sequencing ends 3 residues short of the CDR3 end; the germline J gene provides the rest. Trimming stripped 6 bases from V and 3 bases from J, with 11 bases between. Germline lookup yields CDR1 MNHEY and CDR2 SVGEGT. This CDR3 is built from 14 residues.

This clone was observed at least ten times. The sequence runs out 3 residues before the end of the CDR3; the remainder is reconstructed from the germline J gene. The V call is TRBV5-4, the J call TRBJ1-4; D possibly corresponds to TRBD1 (6 bases). The CDR3 consists of 14 residues. The V end was cut by 7 bases, the J end by 2 bases, with 12 bases between. Germline V gene lookup returns CDR1 SGHNT and CDR2 YYREEE (reference sequence). The CDR3 loop reads CASSTGQTNEKLFF. The CDR3 DNA, read in part, is TGTGCCAGCTCTACCGGACAGACTAATGAAAAA.

This clone was found many times. From the germline J gene comes the end of the CDR3, since the read stops 3 residues before it. This chain joins TRBV6-2 or TRBV6-3 and TRBJ1-1; the D is unclear. Deletions cut 2 bases from V and 0 bases from J, with 10 bases between. Per the germline V gene, CDR1 is MNHEY and CDR2 is SVGEGT. The CDR3 length is 15 residues. The chain's CDR3 is CASSYQVGMNTEAFF. CDR3 bases read: TGTGCCAGCAGTTACCAGGTAGGAATGAACACTGAA.

This clone appeared many times. The read terminates 3 residues before the CDR3 end, so the remaining end is supplied by the germline J gene. The rearrangement uses TRBV7-9 and TRBJ2-6; D is perhaps TRBD1 (5 bases). The V end was cut by 11 bases, the J end by 0 bases, with 14 bases between. This CDR3 is built from 15 residues. Germline lookup yields CDR1 SEHNR and CDR2 FQNEAQ (reference sequence). The sequenced CDR3 bases are TGTGCCGTCCAGGGATACCCCTCTGGGGCCAACGTC. It encodes CAVQGYPSGANV. The whole CDR3 sequence is CAVQGYPSGANVLTF.

This clone was counted ten times or more. The CDR3 goes on 3 residues after the read ends, and that part is filled in from the germline J gene. J is TRBJ2-5 and V is TRBV19; 10 bases map to TRBD1. V lost 6 bases, J lost 5 bases, and 9 bases stayed unmatched. The CDR3 sequence is 15 residues long. CDR1 LNHDA and CDR2 SQIVND come from the germline V gene (reference sequence). The covered CDR3 bases are TGTGCCAGTAGCAAGGGGACAGGGGTTGGGGAGACC. Its protein is CASSKGTGVGET. The CDR3, in full, reads CASSKGTGVGETQYF.

Concerning this clone: Coverage ceases 3 residues before the CDR3 finishes, and the germline J gene fills in the end. This rearrangement joins TRBV19 to TRBJ2-4; the match to TRBD1 covers 8 bases. CDR3 size: 15 residues. In germline, CDR1 is LNHDA, CDR2 SQIVND (reference sequence). The sequenced part of the CDR3 DNA is TGTGCCAGTAGTATACAGGGGACAGGCGACTATGGT. It yields the protein CASSIQGTGDYG. The complete CDR3 protein is CASSIQGTGDYGQYF.

This clone occurred many times. The read comes to an end 3 residues before the CDR3 does, leaving the germline J gene to fill in the end. The J gene is TRBJ1-2, the V gene TRBV20-1; 9 bases align to TRBD1. V trimming: 4 bases; J trimming: 3 bases; junction bases outside the gene matches: 3. CDR1 and CDR2 from the germline V gene are DFQATT and SNEGSKA (reference sequence). CDR3 length: 13 residues. The part of the CDR3 DNA that was read is TGCAGTGCTAACAGGGGGCGAGACTATGGC. This codes for CSANRGRDYG. The CDR3, in full, reads CSANRGRDYGYTF.

Ten or more counts support this clone. The CDR3 extends 3 residues past the end of the read, so its final part is completed from the germline J gene. The chain uses TRBV28 and TRBJ1-4; no clear D gene. The V and J ends lost 2 bases and 6 bases respectively, with 16 bases between them. The CDR3 is 16 amino acids. The germline gives CDR1 MDHEN, CDR2 SYDVKM. This CDR3 is CASSLSLEGWDEKLFF. CDR3 bases read: TGTGCCAGCAGTTTAAGCTTGGAGGGCTGGGATGAAAAA.

With respect to this clone: With the read ending 3 residues before the CDR3 end, the germline J gene is used to fill in that end. The chain joins TRBV2 to TRBJ2-5, with TRBD2 matching 7 bases. Trimming removed 2 bases from V and 1 base from J; junction bases left unmatched: 1. CDR3 length: 14 residues. Germline V gene sequence: CDR1 SNHLY, CDR2 FYNNEI. CDR3 region: CASSESSGQETQYF. The CDR3 DNA, read in part, is TGTGCCAGCAGTGAATCTAGCGGCCAAGAGACC.

This clone was seen at least ten times. This chain's CDR3 is CASSLLGLAGSPDTQYF. The covered CDR3 bases are TGTGCCAGTAGTCTCCTTGGACTAGCGGGTTCCCCAGATACG. The chain joins TRBV19 to TRBJ2-3, with TRBD2 matching 11 bases. The read is 3 residues too short to cover the CDR3 end, so that end is filled in from the germline J gene. Germline V lookup: CDR1 LNHDA, CDR2 SQIVND (reference sequence). This CDR3 comprises 17 residues. V lost 5 bases and J lost 4; bases outside the gene matches: 11.

This clone has ten or more counts. The read stops 3 residues short of the end of the CDR3; the missing end is completed from the germline J gene. This chain connects TRBV20-1 to TRBJ2-7; TRBD2 agrees at 16 bases. Looked up from germline, CDR1 is DFQATT and CDR2 is SNEGSKA (reference sequence). The CDR3 length is 15 residues. V gave up 3 bases and J gave up 5 bases; unmatched junction bases: 4. The part of the CDR3 DNA that was read is TGCAGTGCTAGCCCCGGGACTAGCGGGAGGGACGAG. It translates to CSASPGTSGRDE. The whole CDR3 protein is CSASPGTSGRDEQYF.